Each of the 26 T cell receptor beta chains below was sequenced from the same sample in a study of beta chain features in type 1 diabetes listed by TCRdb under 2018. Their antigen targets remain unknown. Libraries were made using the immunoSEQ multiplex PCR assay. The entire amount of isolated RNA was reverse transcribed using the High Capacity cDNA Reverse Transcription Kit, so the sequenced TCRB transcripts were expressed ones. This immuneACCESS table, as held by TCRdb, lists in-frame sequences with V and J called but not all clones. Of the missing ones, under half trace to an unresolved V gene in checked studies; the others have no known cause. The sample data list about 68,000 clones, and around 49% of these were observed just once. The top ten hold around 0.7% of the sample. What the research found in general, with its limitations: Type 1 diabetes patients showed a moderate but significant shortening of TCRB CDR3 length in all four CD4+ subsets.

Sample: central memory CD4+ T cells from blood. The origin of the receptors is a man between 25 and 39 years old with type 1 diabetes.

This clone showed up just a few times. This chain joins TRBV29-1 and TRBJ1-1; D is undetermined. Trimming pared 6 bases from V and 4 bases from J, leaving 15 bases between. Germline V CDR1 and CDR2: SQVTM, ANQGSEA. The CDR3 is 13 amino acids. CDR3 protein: CSVARRLATEAFF. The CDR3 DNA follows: TGCAGCGTAGCGCGACGCCTCGCCACTGAAGCTTTCTTT. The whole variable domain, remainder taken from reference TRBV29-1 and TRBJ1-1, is SAVISQKPSRDICQRGTSLTIQCQVDSQVTMMFWYRQQPGQSLTLIATANQGSEATYESGFVIDKFPISRPNLTFSTLTVSNMSPEDSSIYLCSVARRLATEAFFGQGTRLTVV.

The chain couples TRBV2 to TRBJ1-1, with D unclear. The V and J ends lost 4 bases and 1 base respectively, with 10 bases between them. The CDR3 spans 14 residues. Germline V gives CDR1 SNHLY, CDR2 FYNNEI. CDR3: CASSVAGENTEAFF. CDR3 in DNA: TGTGCCAGCAGTGTCGCCGGGGAGAACACTGAAGCTTTCTTT.

The CDR3 DNA reads as TGTGCCAGCAGCCCTAGCGGCGGGGCACACTACGAGCAGTACTTC. It encodes CASSPSGGAHYEQYF. V and J are TRBV7-8 and TRBJ2-7; 7 bases are shared with TRBD2. The CDR3 consists of 15 residues. Unmatched junction bases numbered 10, after V lost 5 bases and J lost 3 bases. Germline assignment: CDR1 SGHVS and CDR2 FQNEAQ.

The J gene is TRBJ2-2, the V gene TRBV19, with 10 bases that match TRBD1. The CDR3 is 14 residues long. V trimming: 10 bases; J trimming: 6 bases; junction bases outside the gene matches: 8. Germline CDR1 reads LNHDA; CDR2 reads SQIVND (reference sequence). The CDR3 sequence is CAIKPGTGAGELFF. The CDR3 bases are TGTGCCATCAAACCCGGGACAGGGGCCGGGGAGCTGTTTTTT.

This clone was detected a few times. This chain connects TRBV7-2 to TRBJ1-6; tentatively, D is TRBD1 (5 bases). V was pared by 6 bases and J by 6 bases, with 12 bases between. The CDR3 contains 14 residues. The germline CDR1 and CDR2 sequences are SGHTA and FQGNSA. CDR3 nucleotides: TGTGCCAGCAGTCCAACAGGTCCTAATTCACCCCTCCACTTT. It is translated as CASSPTGPNSPLHF.

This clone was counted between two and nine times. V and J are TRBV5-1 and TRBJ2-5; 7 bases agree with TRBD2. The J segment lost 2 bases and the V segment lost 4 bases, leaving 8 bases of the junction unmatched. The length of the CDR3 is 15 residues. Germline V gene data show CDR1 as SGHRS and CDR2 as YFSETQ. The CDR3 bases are TGCGCCAGCAGCAGTAACTTGGGAGGGCAAGAGACCCAGTACTTC. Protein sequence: CASSSNLGGQETQYF.

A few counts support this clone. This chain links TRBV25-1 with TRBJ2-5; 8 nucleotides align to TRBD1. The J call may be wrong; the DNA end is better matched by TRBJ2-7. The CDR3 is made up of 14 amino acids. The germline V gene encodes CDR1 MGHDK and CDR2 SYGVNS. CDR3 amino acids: CASSRTGTAYEQYF. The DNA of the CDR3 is TGTGCCAGCAGCCGGACAGGGACCGCCTACGAGCAGTACTTC.

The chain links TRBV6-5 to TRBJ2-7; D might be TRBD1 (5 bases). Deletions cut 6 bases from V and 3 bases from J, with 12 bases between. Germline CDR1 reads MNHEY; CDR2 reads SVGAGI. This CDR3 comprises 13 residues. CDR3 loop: CASRATGVYEQYF. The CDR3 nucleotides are TGTGCCAGCAGGGCTACAGGAGTCTACGAGCAGTACTTC.

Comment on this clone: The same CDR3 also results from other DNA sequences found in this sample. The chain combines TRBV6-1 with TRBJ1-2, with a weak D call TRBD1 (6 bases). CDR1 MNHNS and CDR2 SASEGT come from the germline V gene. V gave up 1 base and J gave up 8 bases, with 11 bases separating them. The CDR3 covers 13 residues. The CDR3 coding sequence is TGTGCCAGCAGTGAAGACAGGGTGGGAGGCTACACCTTC. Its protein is CASSEDRVGGYTF.

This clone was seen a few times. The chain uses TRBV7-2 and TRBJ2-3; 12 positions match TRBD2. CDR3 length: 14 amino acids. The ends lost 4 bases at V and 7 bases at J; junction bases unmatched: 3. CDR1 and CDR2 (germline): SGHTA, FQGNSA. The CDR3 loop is CASSSGTSGYTQYF. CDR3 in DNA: TGTGCCAGCAGCTCCGGGACTAGCGGGTATACGCAGTATTTT.

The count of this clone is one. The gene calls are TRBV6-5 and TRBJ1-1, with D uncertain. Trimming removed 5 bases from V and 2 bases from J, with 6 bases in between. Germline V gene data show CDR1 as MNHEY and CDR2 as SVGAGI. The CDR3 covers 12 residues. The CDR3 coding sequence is TGTGCCAGCAGTCCAGGAAACACTGAAGCTTTCTTT. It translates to CASSPGNTEAFF.

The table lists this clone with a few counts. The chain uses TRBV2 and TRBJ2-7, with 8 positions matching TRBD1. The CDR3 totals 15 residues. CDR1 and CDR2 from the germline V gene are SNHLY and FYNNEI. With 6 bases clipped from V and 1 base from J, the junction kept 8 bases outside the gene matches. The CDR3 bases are TGTGCCAGCAGGGAGGGACAGGACTTGTCCTACGAGCAGTACTTC. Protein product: CASREGQDLSYEQYF.

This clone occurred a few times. The CDR3 DNA reads TGTGCCAGCAGCTTGGGAAGTAAACAGGGTGTCACTGAAGCTTTCTTT. Its translation: CASSLGSKQGVTEAFF. The chain has TRBV5-4 and TRBJ1-1, with D perhaps matching TRBD1 (6 bases). Germline V gene lookup returns CDR1 SGHNT and CDR2 YYREEE (reference sequence). The V gene lost 0 bases and the J gene lost 4 bases, with 16 bases spanning the gap. The CDR3 runs 16 residues.

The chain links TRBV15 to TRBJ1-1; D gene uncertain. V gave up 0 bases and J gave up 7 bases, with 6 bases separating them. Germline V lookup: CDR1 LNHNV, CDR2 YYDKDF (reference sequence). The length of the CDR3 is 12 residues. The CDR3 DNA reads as TGTGCCACCAGCAGAGAAAGCGGTGAAGCTTTCTTT. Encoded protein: CATSRESGEAFF.

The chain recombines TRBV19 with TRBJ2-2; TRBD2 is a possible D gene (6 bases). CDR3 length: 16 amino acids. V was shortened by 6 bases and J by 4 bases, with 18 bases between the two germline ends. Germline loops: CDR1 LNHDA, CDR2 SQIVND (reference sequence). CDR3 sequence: CASSILLARGTGELFF. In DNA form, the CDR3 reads TGTGCCAGTAGCATCCTACTAGCTCGGGGCACCGGGGAGCTGTTTTTT. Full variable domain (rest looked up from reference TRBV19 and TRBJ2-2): DGGITQSPKYLFRKEGQNVTLSCEQNLNHDAMYWYRQDPGQGLRLIYYSQIVNDFQKGDIAEGYSVSREKKESFPLTVTSAQKNPTAFYLCASSILLARGTGELFFGEGSRLTVL.

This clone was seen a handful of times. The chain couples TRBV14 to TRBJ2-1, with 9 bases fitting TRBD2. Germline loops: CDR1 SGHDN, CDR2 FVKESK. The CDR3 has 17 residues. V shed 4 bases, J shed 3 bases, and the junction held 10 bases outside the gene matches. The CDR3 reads CASSPDYQAGGYNEQFF. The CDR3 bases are TGTGCCAGCAGCCCTGATTATCAAGCGGGAGGCTACAATGAGCAGTTCTTC.

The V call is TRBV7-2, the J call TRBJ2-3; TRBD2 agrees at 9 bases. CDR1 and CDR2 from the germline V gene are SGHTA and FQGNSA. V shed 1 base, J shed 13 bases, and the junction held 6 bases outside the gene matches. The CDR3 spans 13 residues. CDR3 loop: CASSLDAGGPKYF. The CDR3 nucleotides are TGTGCCAGCAGCTTAGACGCGGGAGGGCCCAAGTATTTT.

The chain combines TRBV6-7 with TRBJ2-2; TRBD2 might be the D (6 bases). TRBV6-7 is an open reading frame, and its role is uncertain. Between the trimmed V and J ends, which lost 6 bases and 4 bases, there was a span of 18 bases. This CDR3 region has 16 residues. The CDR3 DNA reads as TGTGCCAGCAGCCTGAAGGGGAGGATAGGCACCGGGGAGCTGTTTTTT. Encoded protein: CASSLKGRIGTGELFF.

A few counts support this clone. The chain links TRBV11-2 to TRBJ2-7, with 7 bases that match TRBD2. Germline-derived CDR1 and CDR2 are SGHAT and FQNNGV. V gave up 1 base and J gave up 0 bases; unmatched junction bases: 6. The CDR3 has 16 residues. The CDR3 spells CASSLGWGGSSYEQYF. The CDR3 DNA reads TGTGCCAGCAGCTTAGGTTGGGGCGGGAGCTCCTACGAGCAGTACTTC.

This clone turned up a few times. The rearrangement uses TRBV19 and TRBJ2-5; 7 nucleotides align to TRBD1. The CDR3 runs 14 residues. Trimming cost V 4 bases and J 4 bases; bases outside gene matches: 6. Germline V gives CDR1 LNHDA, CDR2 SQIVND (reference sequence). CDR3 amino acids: CASSRQGLTETQYF. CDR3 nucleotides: TGTGCCAGTAGTAGACAGGGTCTCACAGAGACCCAGTACTTC.

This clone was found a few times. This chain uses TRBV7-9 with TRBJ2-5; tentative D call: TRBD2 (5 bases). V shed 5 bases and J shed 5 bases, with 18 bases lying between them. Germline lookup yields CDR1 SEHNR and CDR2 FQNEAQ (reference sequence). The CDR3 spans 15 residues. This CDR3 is CASSPRGSEWETQYF. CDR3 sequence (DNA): TGTGCCAGCAGCCCCCGGGGAAGTGAGTGGGAGACCCAGTACTTC.

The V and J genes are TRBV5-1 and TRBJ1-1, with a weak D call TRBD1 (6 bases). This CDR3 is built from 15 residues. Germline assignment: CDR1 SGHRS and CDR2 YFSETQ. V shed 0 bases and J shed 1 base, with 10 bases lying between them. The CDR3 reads CASSLELGANTEAFF. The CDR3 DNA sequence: TGCGCCAGCAGCTTGGAGCTGGGGGCGAACACTGAAGCTTTCTTT.

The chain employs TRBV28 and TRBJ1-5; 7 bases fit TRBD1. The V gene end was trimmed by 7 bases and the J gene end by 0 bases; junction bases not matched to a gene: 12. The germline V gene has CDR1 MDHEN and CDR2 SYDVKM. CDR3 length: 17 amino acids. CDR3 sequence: CASTGGGRADSNQPQHF. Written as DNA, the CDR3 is TGTGCCAGCACCGGAGGGGGCCGGGCCGATAGCAATCAGCCCCAGCATTTT.

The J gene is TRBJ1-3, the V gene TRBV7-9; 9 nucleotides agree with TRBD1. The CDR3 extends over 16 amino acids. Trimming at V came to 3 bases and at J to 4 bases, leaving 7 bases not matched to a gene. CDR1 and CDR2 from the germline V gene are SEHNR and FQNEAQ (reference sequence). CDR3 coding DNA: TGTGCCAGCAGCTTGGGGAGGACAGGGGCCGGAAACACCATATATTTT. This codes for CASSLGRTGAGNTIYF.

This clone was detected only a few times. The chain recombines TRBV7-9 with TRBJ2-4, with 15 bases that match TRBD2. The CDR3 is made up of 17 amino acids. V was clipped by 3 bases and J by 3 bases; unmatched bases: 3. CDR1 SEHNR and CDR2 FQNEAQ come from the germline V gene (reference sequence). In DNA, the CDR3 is TGTGCCAGCAGCTTCGGACTAGCGGGAGGGGGCAAAAACATTCAGTACTTC. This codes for CASSFGLAGGGKNIQYF.

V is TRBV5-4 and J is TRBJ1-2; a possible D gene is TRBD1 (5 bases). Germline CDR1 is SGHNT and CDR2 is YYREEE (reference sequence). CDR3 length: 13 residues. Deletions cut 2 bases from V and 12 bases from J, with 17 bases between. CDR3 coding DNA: TGTGCCAGCAGCTTCGGAGGGGATCGGGCTAACACCTTC. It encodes CASSFGGDRANTF.